The 29 T cell receptor beta chains listed next were all sequenced from one sample in a study of identical twins. One entry per CDR3 protein results from TCRdb running MiXCR on the 5' RACE reads. The sample contains 400,000 to 550,000 distinct CDR3 sequences, approximately 22% of which appear only once. Another study also made use of these data, one on T cells expressing NK-cell markers.

Sequenced input: CD4+ T cells sorted from blood. Source of these receptors: a woman aged 18-30 years in good health.

V gene TRBV10-1 combines with J gene TRBJ2-5; D unresolved. The CDR3 extends over 13 amino acids. Trimming shortened V by 4 bases and J by 1 base, and 7 bases separated the two germline ends. CDR1 WNHNN and CDR2 SYGVQD come from the germline V gene (reference sequence). The CDR3 DNA reads TGCGCCAGCAGTGGAGGTACCCAAGAGACCCAGTACTTC. This sequence encodes CASSGGTQETQYF.

This clonotype has a handful of counts. The gene calls are TRBV12-3 or TRBV12-4 and TRBJ1-2; D perhaps matches TRBD1 (5 bases). CDR3 length equals 14 residues. Trimming took 6 bases from V and 3 from J, leaving 14 bases between them. The CDR3 nucleotides read TGTGCCAGCAGACCAGGGTGGGGGTACTATGGCTACACCTTC. Protein sequence: CASRPGWGYYGYTF.

V is TRBV12-3 or TRBV12-4 and J is TRBJ2-1, with 11 positions matching TRBD2. The CDR3 runs to 19 residues. After removal of 11 bases from V and 6 bases from J, the junction contained 24 bases not matched to a gene. The CDR3 DNA is TGTGCCTTCAGTTTATCCTTGGTGGCGGGCCTAGCGGGGGGCAATGAGCAGTTCTTC. Encoded protein: CAFSLSLVAGLAGGNEQFF.

Only a few counts were recorded for this clonotype. This chain joins TRBV7-7 and TRBJ2-5; D is uncertain. The CDR3 is 13 residues long. CDR1 and CDR2 from the germline V gene are SSHAT and FNYEAQ (reference sequence). Trimming removed 4 bases from V and 1 base from J, with 7 bases in between. The CDR3 sequence: CASSSVGQETQYF. Here the CDR3 DNA reads TGTGCCAGCAGCTCGGTTGGCCAAGAGACCCAGTACTTC.

The chain employs TRBV7-2 and TRBJ2-5; TRBD1 might be the D (5 bases). The CDR3 loop spans 13 amino acids. Germline V gene data show CDR1 as SGHTA and CDR2 as FQGNSA. V lost 5 bases to trimming and J lost 12 bases, with 19 bases between them. The CDR3 region is CASSPGILGVEYF. The CDR3 DNA reads as TGTGCCAGCAGCCCCGGAATATTAGGGGTCGAGTACTTC. The full variable domain, in which reference TRBV7-2 and TRBJ2-5 provide the parts outside the CDR3, is GAGVSQSPSNKVTEKGKDVELRCDPISGHTALYWYRQSLGQGLEFLIYFQGNSAPDKSGLPSDRFSAERTGGSVSTLTIQRTQQEDSAVYLCASSPGILGVEYFGPGTRLLVL.

The chain couples TRBV12-3 or TRBV12-4 to TRBJ2-7, with D unresolved. The CDR3 spans 13 residues. Deletions cut 6 bases from V and 0 bases from J, with 9 bases between. CDR3 loop: CASRTPSSYEQYF. In DNA, the CDR3 is TGTGCCAGCAGGACGCCCTCCTCCTACGAGCAGTACTTC.

This clonotype turned up a few times. The chain uses TRBV14 and TRBJ2-1, with TRBD2 matching over 8 bases. V trimming: 3 bases; J trimming: 10 bases; junction bases outside the gene matches: 11. This CDR3 region has 15 residues. Germline V gives CDR1 SGHDN, CDR2 FVKESK. As DNA, the CDR3 is TGTGCCAGCAGCCATGAGGTAGCGGGGACCCTGGAGCAGTTCTTC. Protein product: CASSHEVAGTLEQFF.

The chain combines TRBV7-9 with TRBJ1-1, with D unclear. Germline assignment: CDR1 SEHNR and CDR2 FQNEAQ (reference sequence). This CDR3 contains 13 residues. V was trimmed by 4 bases and J by 5 bases, leaving 11 bases between them. DNA of the CDR3: TGTGCCAGCAGCTCCGAGGGCGGGACTGAAGCTTTCTTT. The encoded protein is CASSSEGGTEAFF.

The chain couples TRBV20-1 to TRBJ1-5, with no clear D. Per the germline V gene, CDR1 is DFQATT and CDR2 is SNEGSKA (reference sequence). Trimming shortened V by 3 bases and J by 0 bases, and 3 bases separated the two germline ends. This CDR3 comprises 12 residues. This chain's CDR3 is CSARYSNQPQHF. The CDR3 DNA reads as TGCAGTGCTAGGTATAGCAATCAGCCCCAGCATTTT.

This clonotype has a count of ten or more. The genes are TRBV11-1 and TRBJ1-1; D perhaps matches TRBD1 (6 bases). V lost 5 bases and J 10 bases, leaving 20 bases between the germline ends. From germline, CDR1 is SGHAT and CDR2 FQDESV (reference sequence). The CDR3 contains 14 residues. The CDR3 DNA follows: TGTGCCAGCAGCGAAAGGGCAGGGGTCGAGGGAGCTTTCTTT. This translates into CASSERAGVEGAFF.

This clonotype was recorded a few times. The chain carries TRBV9 and TRBJ2-1; tentatively, D is TRBD1 (6 bases). The V and J ends lost 4 bases and 6 bases respectively, with 20 bases between them. Germline CDR1 is SGDLS and CDR2 is YYNGEE. The length of the CDR3 is 16 residues. The CDR3 coding sequence is TGTGCCAGCAGCACCCAACCGATTAAACAGGGCAATGAGCAGTTCTTC. Amino acid sequence: CASSTQPIKQGNEQFF.

Ten or more counts support this clonotype. This chain links TRBV4-3 with TRBJ2-1; no firm D call. Trimming pared 0 bases from V and 3 bases from J, leaving 9 bases between. Germline V lookup: CDR1 LGHNA, CDR2 YSLEER. CDR3 length: 15 residues. The CDR3 nucleotides read TGCGCCAGCAGCCAAGATGCGACATTCTACAATGAGCAGTTCTTC. Translated, it gives CASSQDATFYNEQFF.

The chain recombines TRBV3-1 with TRBJ2-1; 11 nucleotides match TRBD2. Looked up from germline, CDR1 is LGHDT and CDR2 is YNNKEL (reference sequence). The ends lost 5 bases at V and 9 bases at J; junction bases unmatched: 6. This CDR3 has 14 amino acids. The CDR3 spells CASSNSGRAREQFF. Here the CDR3 DNA reads TGTGCCAGCAGCAATAGCGGGAGGGCCCGTGAGCAGTTCTTC.

There are a few counts of this clonotype. The gene calls are TRBV5-8 and TRBJ2-7; D remains ambiguous. The ends were cut back, 4 bases at V and 3 bases at J, with 11 bases in the middle. The CDR3 consists of 13 residues. The germline CDR1 and CDR2 sequences are SGHTS and YDEGEE. CDR3 DNA sequence: TGTGCCAGCAGCCGGTTTGTCCTCTACGAGCAGTACTTC. Translated: CASSRFVLYEQYF.

The chain links TRBV10-3 to TRBJ1-2; a weak D match, TRBD1 (6 bases). The CDR3 has 13 amino acids. The germline V gene encodes CDR1 ENHRY and CDR2 SYGVKD. V shed 2 bases and J shed 5 bases, with 9 bases lying between them. CDR3 region: CAISEGQGYGYTF. For the CDR3, the DNA is TGTGCCATCAGTGAGGGGCAGGGGTATGGCTACACCTTC.

Only a few counts were recorded for this clonotype. This sequence joins TRBV2 and TRBJ2-1; 7 bases align to TRBD2. CDR3 length equals 15 residues. CDR1 is SNHLY and CDR2 is FYNNEI in the germline V gene. J was trimmed by 6 bases and V by 7 bases; bases with no gene match: 12. In nucleotides, the CDR3 is TGTGCCAGCACCTTAGGGCTAGCGGAGACCAATGAGCAGTTCTTC. It translates to CASTLGLAETNEQFF.

This clonotype was found a few times. The chain carries TRBV12-3 or TRBV12-4 and TRBJ2-2, with TRBD1 as a possible D gene (6 bases). Deletions cut 3 bases from V and 6 bases from J, with 17 bases between. CDR3 length: 16 residues. The CDR3 protein is CASSLGGPGVSGELFF. The CDR3 nucleotides are TGTGCCAGCAGTTTGGGCGGTCCAGGGGTTTCCGGGGAGCTGTTTTTT.

The table lists this clonotype with a few counts. This chain uses TRBV11-2 with TRBJ2-7, with TRBD1 as a possible D gene (7 bases). This CDR3 has 17 residues. Germline loops: CDR1 SGHAT, CDR2 FQNNGV. The V gene lost 0 bases and the J gene lost 2 bases, with 17 bases spanning the gap. This CDR3 reads CASSLESRGDPPYEQYF. DNA of the CDR3: TGTGCCAGCAGCTTAGAATCCAGGGGGGACCCTCCCTACGAGCAGTACTTC. Filled out from reference TRBV11-2 and TRBJ2-7, the complete variable domain reads EAGVAQSPRYKIIEKRQSVAFWCNPISGHATLYWYQQILGQGPKLLIQFQNNGVVDDSQLPKDRFSAERLKGVDSTLKIQPAKLEDSAVYLCASSLESRGDPPYEQYFGPGTRLTVT.

This clonotype was seen many times. The chain combines TRBV7-2 with TRBJ2-7; D is unclear. V was trimmed by 0 bases and J by 0 bases, leaving 6 bases between them. Germline V gene lookup returns CDR1 SGHTA and CDR2 FQGNSA. The CDR3 has 14 amino acids. CDR3 in amino acids: CASSLAPNSYEQYF. The CDR3 DNA is TGTGCCAGCAGCTTAGCGCCCAACTCCTACGAGCAGTACTTC.

This clonotype appeared a single time. The rearrangement joins TRBV6-6 to TRBJ2-3, with 7 positions matching TRBD1. The length of the CDR3 is 13 residues. CDR1 MNHNY and CDR2 SVGAGI come from the germline V gene (reference sequence). V trimming: 8 bases; J trimming: 7 bases; junction bases outside the gene matches: 9. CDR3 DNA sequence: TGTGCCAGCTCTACACAGGGGCCGAATACGCAGTATTTT. Translation gives CASSTQGPNTQYF.

The rearrangement links TRBV2 to TRBJ2-1, with 8 bases identical to TRBD1. The V gene's germline CDR1 is SNHLY and CDR2 FYNNEI. The junction had 3 bases not matched to a gene; V was cut back by 1 base and J by 7 bases. The CDR3 length is 14 residues. The chain's CDR3 is CASSEETGVNEQFF. CDR3 bases: TGTGCCAGCAGTGAAGAGACAGGGGTGAATGAGCAGTTCTTC.

CDR3 in amino acids: CASSLVTAQIMNTEAFF. The DNA for the CDR3 is TGCGCCAGCAGCTTGGTGACAGCTCAGATCATGAACACTGAAGCTTTCTTT. The chain recombines TRBV5-1 with TRBJ1-1; D perhaps matches TRBD1 (5 bases). Trimming removed 0 bases from V and 0 bases from J, with 15 bases in between. CDR1 SGHRS and CDR2 YFSETQ come from the germline V gene. The length of the CDR3 is 17 residues.

In this sample, this clonotype turned up a few times. The chain combines TRBV2 with TRBJ2-1, with 12 bases fitting TRBD2. Germline CDR1 and CDR2: SNHLY and FYNNEI. V shed 8 bases and J 10 bases; nucleotides not matched to a gene: 3. This CDR3 contains 12 residues. The CDR3 DNA is TGTGCCAGCGTACTAGCGGGAGGAGAGCAGTTCTTC. This translates into CASVLAGGEQFF.

The rearrangement uses TRBV5-1 and TRBJ2-3; 9 bases line up with TRBD2. CDR3 length: 15 amino acids. CDR1 is SGHRS, CDR2 YFSETQ, per germline. With 0 bases clipped from V and 11 bases from J, the junction kept 10 bases outside the gene matches. The CDR3 bases are TGCGCCAGCAGCTTGGAGGCGGGGGGGCCTTTGGGGCAGTATTTT. It specifies CASSLEAGGPLGQYF.

The V gene is TRBV12-3 or TRBV12-4, the J gene TRBJ2-7, with D perhaps given as TRBD1 or TRBD2 (6 bases each). This CDR3 spans 13 amino acids. V was pared by 5 bases and J by 6 bases, with 14 bases between. Here the CDR3 DNA reads TGTGCCAGCAGTCCACAGGGTAGCGGCGAGCAGTACTTC. Amino acids: CASSPQGSGEQYF.

On this clonotype: A much larger clone is a single base away; this may be a read error. The J gene is TRBJ2-3, the V gene TRBV20-1; D uncertain. The CDR3 totals 10 residues. From germline, CDR1 is DFQATT and CDR2 SNEGSKA (reference sequence). Here the CDR3 reads CSALSVTRYF. The CDR3 DNA reads as TGCAGTGCCCTCTCCGTTACGCGGTATTTT.

This chain joins TRBV10-3 and TRBJ1-1; D is possibly TRBD1 (6 bases). The ends were cut back, 3 bases at V and 7 bases at J, with 18 bases in the middle. Germline-derived CDR1 and CDR2 are ENHRY and SYGVKD. This CDR3 contains 15 residues. The CDR3 reads CAISDTGWGSNEAFF. The CDR3 nucleotides read TGTGCCATCAGTGACACAGGGTGGGGCAGCAATGAAGCTTTCTTT.

V and J are TRBV29-1 and TRBJ2-4; 10 nucleotides align to TRBD1. The ends lost 4 bases at V and 2 bases at J; junction bases unmatched: 5. Germline V gives CDR1 SQVTM, CDR2 ANQGSEA. The CDR3 has 15 amino acids. CDR3 coding DNA: TGCAGCGTTGGAGGGACAGGGGAGACCAAAAACATTCAGTACTTC. Amino acids: CSVGGTGETKNIQYF. The full variable domain, completed using reference TRBV29-1 and TRBJ2-4, is SAVISQKPSRDICQRGTSLTIQCQVDSQVTMMFWYRQQPGQSLTLIATANQGSEATYESGFVIDKFPISRPNLTFSTLTVSNMSPEDSSIYLCSVGGTGETKNIQYFGAGTRLSVL.

This clonotype was seen only a few times. This chain links TRBV7-2 with TRBJ2-1; 12 bases line up with TRBD2. Germline V CDR1 and CDR2: SGHTA, FQGNSA. J gave up 6 bases and V 5 bases, and 8 bases lay outside the gene matches. This CDR3 has 16 residues. The CDR3 region is CASSGMTSGRGNEQFF. In nucleotides, the CDR3 is TGTGCCAGCAGCGGGATGACTAGCGGGAGAGGCAATGAGCAGTTCTTC.